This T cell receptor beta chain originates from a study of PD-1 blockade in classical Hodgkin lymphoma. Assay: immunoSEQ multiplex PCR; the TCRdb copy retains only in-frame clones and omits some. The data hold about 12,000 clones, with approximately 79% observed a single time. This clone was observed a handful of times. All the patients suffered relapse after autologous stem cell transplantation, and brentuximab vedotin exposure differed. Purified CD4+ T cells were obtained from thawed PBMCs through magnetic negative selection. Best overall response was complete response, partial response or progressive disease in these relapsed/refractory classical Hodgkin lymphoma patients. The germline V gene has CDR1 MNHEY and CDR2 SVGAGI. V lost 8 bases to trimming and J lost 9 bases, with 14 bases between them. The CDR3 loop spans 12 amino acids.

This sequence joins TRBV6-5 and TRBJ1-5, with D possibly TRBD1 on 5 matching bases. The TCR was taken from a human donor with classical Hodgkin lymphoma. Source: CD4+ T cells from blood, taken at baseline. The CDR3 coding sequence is TGTGCCAGCTCGGCCAGGGAAGGGCCCCAGCATTTT. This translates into CASSAREGPQHF.